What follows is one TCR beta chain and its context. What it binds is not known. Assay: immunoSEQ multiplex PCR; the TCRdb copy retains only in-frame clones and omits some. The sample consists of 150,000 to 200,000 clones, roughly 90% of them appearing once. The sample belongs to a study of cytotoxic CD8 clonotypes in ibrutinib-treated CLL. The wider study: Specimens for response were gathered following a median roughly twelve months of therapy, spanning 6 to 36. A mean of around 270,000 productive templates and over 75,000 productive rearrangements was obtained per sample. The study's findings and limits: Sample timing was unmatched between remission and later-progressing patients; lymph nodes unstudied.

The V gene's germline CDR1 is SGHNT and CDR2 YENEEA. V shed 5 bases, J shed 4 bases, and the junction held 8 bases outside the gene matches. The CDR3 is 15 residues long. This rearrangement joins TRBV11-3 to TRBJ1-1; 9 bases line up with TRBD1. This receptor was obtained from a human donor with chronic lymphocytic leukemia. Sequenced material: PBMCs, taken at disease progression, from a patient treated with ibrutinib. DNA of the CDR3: TGTGCCAGCAGCCCGAGGACAGGGGACGTCACTGAAGCTTTCTTT. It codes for CASSPRTGDVTEAFF. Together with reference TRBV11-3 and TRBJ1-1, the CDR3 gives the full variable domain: EAGVVQSPRYKIIEKKQPVAFWCNPISGHNTLYWYLQNLGQGPELLIRYENEEAVDDSQLPKDRFSAERLKGVDSTLKIQPAELGDSAVYLCASSPRTGDVTEAFFGQGTRLTVV.